The 20 T cell receptor beta chains below come from one sample, sequenced in a study of Ad26.COV2.S vaccination and SARS-CoV-2 variants. The assay was immunoSEQ multiplex PCR, and TCRdb's table has in-frame clones only and misses some. Of more than 300,000 clones listed, 80% to 90% were seen once; the top ten hold about 10%. Stated treatment: 19 received Ad26.COV2.S at low or high dose, single or two shots; about 5 received placebo; per-sample allocation not given. Sampling took place 63 days after the first vaccine or placebo injection. The sample consisted of peripheral blood, taken in a trial of Ad26.COV2.S vaccine versus placebo. The source of these receptors is a person aged 18-65 years who received the Ad26.COV2.S COVID-19 vaccine or a placebo.

The rearrangement uses TRBV19 and TRBJ1-1; TRBD1 matches at 7 bases. CDR3 length equals 12 residues. V lost 7 bases, J lost 5 bases, and 4 bases stayed unmatched. Germline V gene sequence: CDR1 LNHDA, CDR2 SQIVND (reference sequence). CDR3 residues: CASTWTGTEAFF. CDR3 sequence (DNA): TGTGCCAGTACCTGGACAGGAACTGAAGCTTTCTTT. The full variable domain, rest sourced from reference TRBV19 and TRBJ1-1, is DGGITQSPKYLFRKEGQNVTLSCEQNLNHDAMYWYRQDPGQGLRLIYYSQIVNDFQKGDIAEGYSVSREKKESFPLTVTSAQKNPTAFYLCASTWTGTEAFFGQGTRLTVV.

J is TRBJ2-3 and V is TRBV11-2; 7 bases map to TRBD2. Trimming cost V 0 bases and J 6 bases; bases outside gene matches: 15. Germline V gene lookup returns CDR1 SGHAT and CDR2 FQNNGV. The CDR3 sequence is 18 residues long. CDR3 region: CASSLDPNGFNGGDTQYF. DNA of the CDR3: TGTGCCAGCAGCTTAGATCCAAACGGTTTTAACGGGGGGGATACGCAGTATTTT.

The CDR3 is CASSLAPDRVLKNIQYF. The CDR3 coding sequence is TGTGCCAGCAGCTTAGCCCCTGACAGGGTATTAAAAAACATTCAGTACTTC. V is TRBV7-2 and J is TRBJ2-4; 7 nucleotides line up with TRBD1. V shed 0 bases and J 4 bases; nucleotides not matched to a gene: 9. Germline V gives CDR1 SGHTA, CDR2 FQGNSA. The CDR3 contains 17 residues. The variable domain in full, with the rest retrieved from reference TRBV7-2 and TRBJ2-4, is GAGVSQSPSNKVTEKGKDVELRCDPISGHTALYWYRQSLGQGLEFLIYFQGNSAPDKSGLPSDRFSAERTGGSVSTLTIQRTQQEDSAVYLCASSLAPDRVLKNIQYFGAGTRLSVL.

This clone was counted a single time. The genes are TRBV19 and TRBJ1-2, with unresolved D. V gave up 3 bases and J gave up 8 bases, with 10 bases separating them. CDR3 length: 12 residues. In germline, CDR1 is LNHDA, CDR2 SQIVND (reference sequence). CDR3 sequence (DNA): TGTGCCAGTAGTATGGCACAGTACGGCTACACCTTC. This translates into CASSMAQYGYTF.

The J gene is TRBJ2-5, the V gene TRBV6-2 or TRBV6-3, with D perhaps TRBD1 (7 bases). V was clipped by 2 bases and J by 6 bases, with 25 bases between them. CDR1 MNHEY and CDR2 SVGEGT come from the germline V gene. This CDR3 comprises 18 residues. CDR3 nucleotide sequence: TGTGCCAGCAGTTACGGGTCCAACGACAGGGCGGGGTTGAAGACCCAGTACTTC. Amino acid sequence: CASSYGSNDRAGLKTQYF.

This chain joins TRBV3-1 (or the pseudogene TRBV3-2) and TRBJ2-5, with 9 bases matching TRBD2. Germline V CDR1 and CDR2: LGHDT, YNNKEL (reference sequence). With 3 bases clipped from V and 5 bases from J, the junction kept 10 bases outside the gene matches. This CDR3 is built from 16 residues. The CDR3 DNA reads TGTGCCAGCAGCCAGGGAAGCGGGAGGTTTCGGGAGACCCAGTACTTC. Protein sequence: CASSQGSGRFRETQYF.

J is TRBJ1-1 and V is TRBV6-6; 10 bases agree with TRBD1. The CDR3 runs 17 residues. Germline V gene data show CDR1 as MNHNY and CDR2 as SVGAGI (reference sequence). V was pared by 5 bases and J by 0 bases, with 9 bases of the junction left unmatched. CDR3 coding DNA: TGTGCCAGCAGTCCCCGGACAGGGGGGGCCATGAACACTGAAGCTTTCTTT. Its translation is CASSPRTGGAMNTEAFF.

V and J are TRBV5-1 and TRBJ2-2; 7 bases agree with TRBD2. V was clipped by 4 bases and J by 5 bases; unmatched bases: 5. Germline V gives CDR1 SGHRS, CDR2 YFSETQ. The CDR3 loop spans 14 amino acids. CDR3 sequence (DNA): TGCGCCAGCAGCCCCGGGACTACGACCGGGGAGCTGTTTTTT. Amino acids: CASSPGTTTGELFF.

The chain carries TRBV19 and TRBJ2-2, with D perhaps TRBD1 (5 bases). The CDR3 contains 15 residues. Trimming stripped 9 bases from V and 2 bases from J, with 16 bases between. Germline values: CDR1 LNHDA, CDR2 SQIVND (reference sequence). CDR3 nucleotide sequence: TGTGCCAGCAATCCAGGGATTCTTAACACCGGGGAGCTGTTTTTT. It codes for CASNPGILNTGELFF.

On this clone itself: This sample also contains other DNA sequences that code for the same CDR3. The V call is TRBV5-4, the J call TRBJ1-6, with D unclear. Trimming took off 0 bases at V and 5 bases at J, with 6 bases between the two ends. CDR3 length equals 14 residues. CDR1 SGHNT and CDR2 YYREEE come from the germline V gene (reference sequence). The CDR3 DNA sequence: TGTGCCAGCAGCTTGGGTCGGAATAATTCACCCCTCCACTTT. Its protein product is CASSLGRNNSPLHF.

The chain employs TRBV7-9 and TRBJ1-5; no firm D call. The germline V and J ends were trimmed by 1 base and 5 bases, with 15 bases remaining between them. The V gene's germline CDR1 is SEHNR and CDR2 FQNEAQ (reference sequence). This CDR3 is 16 amino acids long. CDR3 sequence: CASSLVGVANYQPQHF. The CDR3 nucleotides are TGTGCCAGCAGCTTAGTCGGTGTCGCCAATTATCAGCCCCAGCATTTT.

This clone was picked up one time. The chain is built from TRBV28 and TRBJ2-2; possible D gene TRBD1, 5 bases. The CDR3 length is 14 residues. V was shortened by 7 bases and J by 8 bases, with 17 bases between the two germline ends. Germline V gene sequence: CDR1 MDHEN, CDR2 SYDVKM. The CDR3 DNA is TGTGCCAGCACCGGCGCAGGGCCCAGGGGGGAGCTGTTTTTT. Protein: CASTGAGPRGELFF.

CDR3 DNA sequence: TGCGCCAGCAGCCAAGAAACAGGCGGCCAGCCCCAGCATTTT. This translates into CASSQETGGQPQHF. V usage is TRBV4-3 and J usage is TRBJ1-5; possibly TRBD1 for D (5 bases). Trimming cost V 0 bases and J 7 bases, with 10 bases left between them. Germline CDR1 is LGHNA and CDR2 is YSLEER. This CDR3 region has 14 residues.

This clone showed up just a few times. The chain is built from TRBV19 and TRBJ1-2; no reliable D call. Germline CDR1 LNHDA, CDR2 SQIVND (reference sequence). Trimming left V 3 bases short and J 4 bases short, with 15 bases between. The CDR3 runs to 15 residues. The CDR3 DNA follows: TGTGCCAGTAGTATCCTCTCGCCTACGGGCTATGGCTACACCTTC. Translated, it gives CASSILSPTGYGYTF.

This clone was seen once. The V call is TRBV18, the J call TRBJ1-1; D may be TRBD1 (5 bases). Deletions cut 0 bases from V and 5 bases from J, with 13 bases between. This CDR3 has 15 amino acids. Germline assignment: CDR1 KGHSH and CDR2 LQKENI. CDR3 DNA: TGTGCCAGCTCACCACCGACGGGGGGAGGGACTGAAGCTTTCTTT. Its translation: CASSPPTGGGTEAFF.

The rearrangement uses TRBV10-3 and TRBJ2-7, with 9 bases lining up with TRBD2. This CDR3 contains 17 residues. Germline V gives CDR1 ENHRY, CDR2 SYGVKD. V was pared by 0 bases and J by 5 bases, with 11 bases of the junction left unmatched. Here the CDR3 DNA reads TGTGCCATCAGTGAGTCGAATGGAGGACTAGCGAAAGACGAGCAGTACTTC. Translation gives CAISESNGGLAKDEQYF.

The chain joins TRBV4-3 to TRBJ1-2; D is ambiguous. Germline loops: CDR1 LGHNA, CDR2 YSLEER. V lost 6 bases, J lost 9 bases, and 23 bases lay in between. The CDR3 consists of 15 residues. The CDR3 reads CASSDDRGPGWSYTF. The CDR3 DNA follows: TGCGCCAGCAGTGACGACCGCGGGCCTGGTTGGAGCTACACCTTC.

V usage is TRBV9 and J usage is TRBJ2-1; the match to TRBD2 covers 11 bases. The CDR3 is made up of 15 amino acids. The junction had 3 bases not matched to a gene; V was cut back by 2 bases and J by 5 bases. CDR1 and CDR2 (germline): SGDLS, YYNGEE. The CDR3 sequence: CASSVSSGRNNEQFF. CDR3 nucleotides: TGTGCCAGCAGCGTCTCTAGCGGGAGGAACAATGAGCAGTTCTTC.

The rearrangement links TRBV19 to TRBJ2-2; 8 positions match TRBD2. The CDR3 has 18 amino acids. In germline, CDR1 is LNHDA, CDR2 SQIVND (reference sequence). The J segment lost 3 bases and the V segment lost 7 bases, leaving 16 bases of the junction unmatched. CDR3 loop: CASNGGASGFGYTGELFF. In DNA form, the CDR3 reads TGTGCCAGTAACGGGGGGGCCTCGGGGTTTGGATACACCGGGGAGCTGTTTTTT. The complete variable domain, with remaining parts taken from reference TRBV19 and TRBJ2-2, reads DGGITQSPKYLFRKEGQNVTLSCEQNLNHDAMYWYRQDPGQGLRLIYYSQIVNDFQKGDIAEGYSVSREKKESFPLTVTSAQKNPTAFYLCASNGGASGFGYTGELFFGEGSRLTVL.

The CDR3 loop reads CASSPPVDNEQFF. In DNA, the CDR3 is TGTGCCAGCTCACCACCGGTGGACAATGAGCAGTTCTTC. This chain connects TRBV18 to TRBJ2-1, with D unclear. Trimming pared 0 bases from V and 5 bases from J, leaving 5 bases between. The CDR3 loop spans 13 amino acids. Germline V lookup: CDR1 KGHSH, CDR2 LQKENI.